This paragraph covers one T cell receptor beta chain sequence. Individuals aged 18 to 89 years were recruited from 24 US areas. V lost 6 bases and J 6 bases, leaving 12 bases between the germline ends. Germline lookup yields CDR1 LGHDT and CDR2 YNNKEL (reference sequence). The CDR3 is 13 residues long. In the original workflow: Counts of nucleated cells, estimated from reference gene primer amplification, were obtained. Sequenced by immunoSEQ multiplex PCR; TCRdb stores in-frame clones only, minus some. V and J calls and clone size are copied from that table; D and trimming were computed from the DNA. The sample records roughly 150,000 clones, 75% to 90% being singletons. The source of the sample is a study of blood T cell repertoires in COVID-19. The overall study: T cells, B-cell-depleted T cells, or PBMCs provided the cDNA or gDNA that served as material.

The sequencing sample was made of PBMCs or T cells enriched from blood (not recorded which). This chain joins TRBV3-1 (or the pseudogene TRBV3-2) and TRBJ2-1; D gene ambiguous. This clonotype originated in a man aged 45-60 years in a cohort exposed to, infected with or recovered from COVID-19 (not recorded which). The CDR3 bases are TGTGCCAGCAGTCGTAGCTCGGGCAATGAGCAGTTCTTC. It specifies CASSRSSGNEQFF.